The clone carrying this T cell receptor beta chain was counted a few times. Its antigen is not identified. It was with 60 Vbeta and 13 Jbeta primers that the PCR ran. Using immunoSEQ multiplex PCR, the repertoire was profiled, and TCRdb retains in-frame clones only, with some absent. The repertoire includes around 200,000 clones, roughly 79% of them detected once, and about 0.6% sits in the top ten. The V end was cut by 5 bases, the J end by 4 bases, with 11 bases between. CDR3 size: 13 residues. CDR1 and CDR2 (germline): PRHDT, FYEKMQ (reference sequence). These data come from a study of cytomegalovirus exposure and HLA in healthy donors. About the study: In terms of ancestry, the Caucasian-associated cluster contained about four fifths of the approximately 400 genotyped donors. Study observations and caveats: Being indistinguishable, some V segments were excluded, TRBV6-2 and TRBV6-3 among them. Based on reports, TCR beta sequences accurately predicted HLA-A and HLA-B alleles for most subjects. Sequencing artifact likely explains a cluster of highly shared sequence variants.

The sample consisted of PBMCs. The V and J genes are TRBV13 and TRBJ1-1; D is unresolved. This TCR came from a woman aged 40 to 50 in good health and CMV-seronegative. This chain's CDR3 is CASSLNRATEAFF. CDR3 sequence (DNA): TGTGCCAGCAGCCTAAACAGAGCCACTGAAGCTTTCTTT. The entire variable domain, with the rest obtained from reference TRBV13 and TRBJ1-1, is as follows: AAGVIQSPRHLIKEKRETATLKCYPIPRHDTVYWYQQGPGQDPQFLISFYEKMQSDKGSIPDRFSAQQFSDYHSELNMSSLELGDSALYFCASSLNRATEAFFGQGTRLTVV.